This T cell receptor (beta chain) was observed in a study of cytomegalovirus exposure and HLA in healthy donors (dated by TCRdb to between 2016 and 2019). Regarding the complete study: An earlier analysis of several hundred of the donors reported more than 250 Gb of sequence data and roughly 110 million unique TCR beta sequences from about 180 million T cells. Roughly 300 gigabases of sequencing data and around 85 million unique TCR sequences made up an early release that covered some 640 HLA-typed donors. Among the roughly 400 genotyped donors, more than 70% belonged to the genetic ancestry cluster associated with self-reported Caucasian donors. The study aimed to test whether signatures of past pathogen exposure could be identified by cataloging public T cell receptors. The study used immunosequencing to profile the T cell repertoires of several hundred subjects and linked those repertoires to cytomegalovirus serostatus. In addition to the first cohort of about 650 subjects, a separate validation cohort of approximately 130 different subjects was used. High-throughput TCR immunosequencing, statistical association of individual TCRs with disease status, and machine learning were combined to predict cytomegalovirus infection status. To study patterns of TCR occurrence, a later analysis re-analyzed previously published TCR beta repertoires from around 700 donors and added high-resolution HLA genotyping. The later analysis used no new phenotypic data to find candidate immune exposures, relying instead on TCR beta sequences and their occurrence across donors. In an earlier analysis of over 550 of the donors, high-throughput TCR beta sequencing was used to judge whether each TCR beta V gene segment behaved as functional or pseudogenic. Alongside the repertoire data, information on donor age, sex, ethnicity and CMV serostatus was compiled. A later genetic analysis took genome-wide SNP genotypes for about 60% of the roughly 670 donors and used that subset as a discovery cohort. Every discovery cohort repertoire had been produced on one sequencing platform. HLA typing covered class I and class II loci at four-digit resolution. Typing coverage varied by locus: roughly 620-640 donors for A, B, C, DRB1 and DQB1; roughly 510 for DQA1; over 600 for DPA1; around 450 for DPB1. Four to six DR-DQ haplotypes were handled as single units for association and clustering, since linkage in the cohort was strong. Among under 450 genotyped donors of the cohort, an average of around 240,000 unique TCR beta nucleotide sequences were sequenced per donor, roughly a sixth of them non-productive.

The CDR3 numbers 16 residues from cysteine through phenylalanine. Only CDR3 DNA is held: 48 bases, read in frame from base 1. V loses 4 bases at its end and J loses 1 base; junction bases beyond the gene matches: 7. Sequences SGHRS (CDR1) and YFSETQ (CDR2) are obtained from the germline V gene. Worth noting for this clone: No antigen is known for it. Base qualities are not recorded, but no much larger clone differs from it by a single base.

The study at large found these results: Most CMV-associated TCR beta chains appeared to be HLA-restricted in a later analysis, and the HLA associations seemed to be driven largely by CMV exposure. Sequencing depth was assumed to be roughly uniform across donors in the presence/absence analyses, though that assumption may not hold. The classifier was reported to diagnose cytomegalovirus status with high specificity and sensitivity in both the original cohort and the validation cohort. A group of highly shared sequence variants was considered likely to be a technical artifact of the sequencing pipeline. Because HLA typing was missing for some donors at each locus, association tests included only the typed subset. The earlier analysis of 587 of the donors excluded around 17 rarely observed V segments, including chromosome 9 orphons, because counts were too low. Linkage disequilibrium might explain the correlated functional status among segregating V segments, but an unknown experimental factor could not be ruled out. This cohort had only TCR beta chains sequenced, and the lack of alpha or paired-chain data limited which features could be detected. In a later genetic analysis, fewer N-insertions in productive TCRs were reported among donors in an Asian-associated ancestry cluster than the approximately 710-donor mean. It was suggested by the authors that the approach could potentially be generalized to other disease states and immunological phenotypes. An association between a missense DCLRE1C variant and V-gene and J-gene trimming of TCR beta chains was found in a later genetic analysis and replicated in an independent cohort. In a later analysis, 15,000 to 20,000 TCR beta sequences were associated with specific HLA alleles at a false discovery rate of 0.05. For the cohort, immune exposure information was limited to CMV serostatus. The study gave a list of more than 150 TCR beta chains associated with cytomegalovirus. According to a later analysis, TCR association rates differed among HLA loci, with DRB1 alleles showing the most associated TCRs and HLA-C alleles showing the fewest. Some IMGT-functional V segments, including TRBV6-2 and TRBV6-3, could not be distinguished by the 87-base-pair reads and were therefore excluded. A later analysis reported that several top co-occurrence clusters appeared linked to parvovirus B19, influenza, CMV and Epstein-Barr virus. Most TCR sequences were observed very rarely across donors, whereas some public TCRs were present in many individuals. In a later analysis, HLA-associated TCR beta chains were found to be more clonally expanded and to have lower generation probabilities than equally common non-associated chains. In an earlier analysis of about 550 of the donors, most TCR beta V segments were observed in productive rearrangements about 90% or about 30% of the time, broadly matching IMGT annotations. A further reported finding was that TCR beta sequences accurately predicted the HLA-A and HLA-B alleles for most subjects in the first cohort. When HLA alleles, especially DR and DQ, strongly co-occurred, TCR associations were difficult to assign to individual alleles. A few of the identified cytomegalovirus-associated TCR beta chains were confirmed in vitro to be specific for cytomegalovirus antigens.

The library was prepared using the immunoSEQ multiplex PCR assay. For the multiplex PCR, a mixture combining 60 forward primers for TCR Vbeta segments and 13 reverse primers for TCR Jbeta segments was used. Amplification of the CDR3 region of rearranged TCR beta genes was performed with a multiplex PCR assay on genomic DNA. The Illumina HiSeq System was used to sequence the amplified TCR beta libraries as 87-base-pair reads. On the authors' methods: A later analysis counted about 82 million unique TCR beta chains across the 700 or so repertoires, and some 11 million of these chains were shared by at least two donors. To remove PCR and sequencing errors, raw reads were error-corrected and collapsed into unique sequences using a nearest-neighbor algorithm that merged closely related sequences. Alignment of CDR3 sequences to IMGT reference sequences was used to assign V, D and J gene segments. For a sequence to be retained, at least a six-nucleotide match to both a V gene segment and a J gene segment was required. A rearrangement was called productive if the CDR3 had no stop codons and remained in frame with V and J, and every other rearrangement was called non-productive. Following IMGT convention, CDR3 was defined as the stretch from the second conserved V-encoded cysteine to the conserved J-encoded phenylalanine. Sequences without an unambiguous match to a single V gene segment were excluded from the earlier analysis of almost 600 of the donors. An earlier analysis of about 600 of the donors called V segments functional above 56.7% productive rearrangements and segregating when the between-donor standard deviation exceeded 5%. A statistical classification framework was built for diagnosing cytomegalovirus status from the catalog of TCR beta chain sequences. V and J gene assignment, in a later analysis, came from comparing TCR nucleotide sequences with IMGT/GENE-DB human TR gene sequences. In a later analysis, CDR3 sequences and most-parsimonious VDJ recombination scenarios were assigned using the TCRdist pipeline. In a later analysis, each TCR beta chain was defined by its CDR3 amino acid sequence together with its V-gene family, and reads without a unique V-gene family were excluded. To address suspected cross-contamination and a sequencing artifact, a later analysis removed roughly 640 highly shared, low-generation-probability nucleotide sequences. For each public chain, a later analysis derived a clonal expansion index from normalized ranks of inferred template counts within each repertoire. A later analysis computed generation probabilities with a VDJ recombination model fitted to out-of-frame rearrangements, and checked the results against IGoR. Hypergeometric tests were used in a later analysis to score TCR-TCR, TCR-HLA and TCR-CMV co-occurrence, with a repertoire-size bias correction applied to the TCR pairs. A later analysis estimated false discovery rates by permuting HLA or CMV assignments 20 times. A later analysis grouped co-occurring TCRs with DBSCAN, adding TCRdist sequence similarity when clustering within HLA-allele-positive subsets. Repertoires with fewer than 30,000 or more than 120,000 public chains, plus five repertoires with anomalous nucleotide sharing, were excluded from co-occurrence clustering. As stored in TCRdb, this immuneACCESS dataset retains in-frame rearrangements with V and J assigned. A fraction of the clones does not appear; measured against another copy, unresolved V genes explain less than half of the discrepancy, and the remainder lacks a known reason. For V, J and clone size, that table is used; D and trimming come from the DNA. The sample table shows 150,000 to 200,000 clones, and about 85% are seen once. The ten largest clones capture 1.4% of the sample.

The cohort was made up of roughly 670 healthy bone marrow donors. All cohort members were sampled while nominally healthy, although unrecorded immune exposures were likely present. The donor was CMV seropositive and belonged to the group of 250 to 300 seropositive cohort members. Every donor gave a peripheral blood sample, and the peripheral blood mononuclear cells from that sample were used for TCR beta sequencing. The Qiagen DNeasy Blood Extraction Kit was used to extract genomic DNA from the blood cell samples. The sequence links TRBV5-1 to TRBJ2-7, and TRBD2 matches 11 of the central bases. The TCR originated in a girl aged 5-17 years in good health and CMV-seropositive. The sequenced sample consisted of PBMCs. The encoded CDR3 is CASSRTSGRASYEQYF. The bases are TGCGCCAGCAGCCGTACTAGCGGGAGAGCTTCCTACGAGCAGTACTTC.